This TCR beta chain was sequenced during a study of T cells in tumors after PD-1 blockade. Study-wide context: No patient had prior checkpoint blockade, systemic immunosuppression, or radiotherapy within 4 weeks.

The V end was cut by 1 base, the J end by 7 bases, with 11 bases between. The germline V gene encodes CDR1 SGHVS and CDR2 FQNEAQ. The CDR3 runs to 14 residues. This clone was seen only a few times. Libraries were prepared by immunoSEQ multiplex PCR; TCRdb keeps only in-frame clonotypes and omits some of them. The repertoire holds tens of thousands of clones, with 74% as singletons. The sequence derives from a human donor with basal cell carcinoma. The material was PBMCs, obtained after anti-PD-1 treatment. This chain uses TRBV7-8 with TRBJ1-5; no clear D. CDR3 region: CASSLGRARQPQHF. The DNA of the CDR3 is TGTGCCAGCAGCTTAGGTAGAGCGCGACAGCCCCAGCATTTT.